This section outlines one T cell receptor (beta chain) sequence together with its context. Its antigen remains unidentified. This record comes from a study of cytomegalovirus exposure and HLA in healthy donors. As for the study in general: The use of the same platform for the 120 validation repertoires and the roughly 700 first-cohort repertoires was reported by a later analysis. General study points: Rare sequences made up most TCRs, while some public TCRs were found in many donors. Cytomegalovirus status, reportedly, was diagnosed with high specificity and sensitivity by the classifier.

Germline CDR1 SGHRS, CDR2 YFSETQ. Germline trimming cut 0 bases from V and 0 bases from J; bases unmatched to any gene: 2. The CDR3 length is 15 residues. Some clones are missing from TCRdb's copy, which holds only in-frame ones; the method was immunoSEQ multiplex PCR. The sample has tens of thousands of clones, around 94% seen once. The material sequenced was PBMCs. The source of this sequence is a young man in good health and CMV-seronegative. J is TRBJ2-7 and V is TRBV5-1; 8 bases match TRBD2. The CDR3 DNA reads TGCGCCAGCAGCTTGGGGGCGGGGGGCTCCTACGAGCAGTACTTC. Translation gives CASSLGAGGSYEQYF.